Given below is one TCR beta chain in context. The time point here: peripheral blood 6 weeks after treatment start. Metastatic or locally advanced urothelial carcinoma was present in the patients. The data were produced by immunoSEQ multiplex PCR, yet TCRdb's version contains in-frame clones alone and is incomplete. The table has 120,000 or so clones, about 84% seen once. V was pared by 1 base and J by 2 bases, with 8 bases between. The CDR3 has 13 residues. CDR1 and CDR2 from the germline V gene are GTSNPN and SVGIG (reference sequence). These data are taken from a study of PD-L1 blockade in urothelial cancer. Study background: Each participant's history included 0 to 3 prior chemotherapy regimens.

The rearrangement links TRBV30 to TRBJ1-2, with a possible D match to TRBD1 (6 bases). The TCR was taken from a man aged 45-60 years with urothelial cancer. The input for sequencing was PBMCs, taken around atezolizumab (anti-PD-L1) treatment. The CDR3 protein is CAWSEQGNYGYTF. The CDR3 coding sequence is TGTGCCTGGAGTGAACAGGGCAACTATGGCTACACCTTC.